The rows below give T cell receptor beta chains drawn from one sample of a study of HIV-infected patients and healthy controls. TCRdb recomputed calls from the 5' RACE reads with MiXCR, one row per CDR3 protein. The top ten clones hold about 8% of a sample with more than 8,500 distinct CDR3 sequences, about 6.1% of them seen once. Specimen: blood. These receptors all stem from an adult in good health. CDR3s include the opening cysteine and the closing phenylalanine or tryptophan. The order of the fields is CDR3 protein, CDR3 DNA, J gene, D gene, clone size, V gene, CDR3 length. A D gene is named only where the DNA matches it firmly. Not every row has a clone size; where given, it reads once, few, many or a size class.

CASSGTIYEQYF	TGTGCCAGCAGCGGGACCATCTACGAGCAGTACTTC	TRBJ2-7	-	medium-sized	TRBV28	12
CASSSGLAGNF	TGTGCCAGCAGTTCGGGACTAGCGGGAAACTTC	TRBJ2-7	TRBD2	medium-sized	TRBV12-3/TRBV12-4	11
CASSRGRFGEQYF	TGTGCCAGCAGTCGGGGGCGCTTCGGCGAGCAGTACTTC	TRBJ2-7	-	many	TRBV6-5	13
CASSISAGGSVDTQYF	TGTGCCAGTAGTATATCCGCGGGGGGTTCAGTGGATACGCAGTATTTT	TRBJ2-3	TRBD2	medium-sized	TRBV19	16
CASSARVFETQYF	TGTGCCAGCAGCGCCAGGGTTTTCGAGACCCAGTACTTC	TRBJ2-5	-	medium-sized	TRBV9	13
CASSIWKEDTEAFF	TGTGCCAGTAGTATCTGGAAGGAGGACACTGAAGCTTTCTTT	TRBJ1-1	-	medium-sized	TRBV19	14
CAWSTSGSWVRELFF	TGTGCCTGGAGTACTAGCGGATCCTGGGTCCGGGAGCTGTTTTTT	TRBJ2-2	TRBD2	few	TRBV30	15
CAWSPGTVAYEQYF	TGTGCCTGGAGCCCCGGGACAGTTGCCTACGAGCAGTACTTC	TRBJ2-7	TRBD1	many	TRBV30	14
CASSLDRGRGYTF	TGTGCCAGCAGCCTCGACAGGGGGCGAGGCTACACCTTC	TRBJ1-2	TRBD1	medium-sized	TRBV5-6	13
CASSPGTGGFGGQYF	TGTGCCAGCAGCCCCGGGACAGGGGGTTTTGGTGGGCAGTACTTC	TRBJ2-7	TRBD1	-	TRBV12-3/TRBV12-4	15
CASSTGIPPYNEQFF	TGTGCCAGCAGTACCGGGATTCCTCCCTACAATGAGCAGTTCTTC	TRBJ2-1	-	medium-sized	TRBV2	15